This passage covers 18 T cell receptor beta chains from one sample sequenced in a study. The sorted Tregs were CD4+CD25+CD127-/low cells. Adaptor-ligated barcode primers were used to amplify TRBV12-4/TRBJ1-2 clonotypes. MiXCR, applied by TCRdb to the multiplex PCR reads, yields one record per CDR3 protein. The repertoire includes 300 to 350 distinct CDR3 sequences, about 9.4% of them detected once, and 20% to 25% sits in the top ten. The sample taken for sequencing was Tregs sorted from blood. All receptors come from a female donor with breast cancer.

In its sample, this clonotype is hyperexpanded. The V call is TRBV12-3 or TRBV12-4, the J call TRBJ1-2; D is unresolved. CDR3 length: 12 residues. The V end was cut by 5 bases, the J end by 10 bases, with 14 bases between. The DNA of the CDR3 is TGTGCCAGCAGTCCCGGGAGAGACTACTACACCTTC. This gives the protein CASSPGRDYYTF.

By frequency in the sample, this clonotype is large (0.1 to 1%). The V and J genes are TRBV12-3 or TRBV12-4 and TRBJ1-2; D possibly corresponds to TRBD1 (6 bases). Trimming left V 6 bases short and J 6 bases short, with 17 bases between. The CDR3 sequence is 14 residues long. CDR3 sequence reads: CASSPSGVQNGYTF. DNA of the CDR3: TGTGCCAGCAGCCCCTCAGGGGTACAGAATGGCTACACCTTC.

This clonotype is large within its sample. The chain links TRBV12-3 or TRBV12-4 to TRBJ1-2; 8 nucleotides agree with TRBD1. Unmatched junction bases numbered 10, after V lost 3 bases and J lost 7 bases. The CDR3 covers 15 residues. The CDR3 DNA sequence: TGTGCCAGCAGTTTGGTCCTGGACAGGGATCCTGGCTACACCTTC. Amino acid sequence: CASSLVLDRDPGYTF.

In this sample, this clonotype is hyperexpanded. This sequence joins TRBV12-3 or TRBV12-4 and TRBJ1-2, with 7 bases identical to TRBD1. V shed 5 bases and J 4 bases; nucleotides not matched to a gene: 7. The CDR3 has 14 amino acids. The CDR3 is CASSPGQSLYGYTF. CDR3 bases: TGTGCCAGCAGTCCGGGACAGTCTCTCTATGGCTACACCTTC.

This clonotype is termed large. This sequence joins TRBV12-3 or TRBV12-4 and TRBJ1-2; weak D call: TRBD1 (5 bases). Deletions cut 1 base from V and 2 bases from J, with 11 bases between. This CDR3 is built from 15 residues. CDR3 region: CASSLGDAANYGYTF. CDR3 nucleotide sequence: TGTGCCAGCAGTTTAGGGGACGCCGCCAACTATGGCTACACCTTC.

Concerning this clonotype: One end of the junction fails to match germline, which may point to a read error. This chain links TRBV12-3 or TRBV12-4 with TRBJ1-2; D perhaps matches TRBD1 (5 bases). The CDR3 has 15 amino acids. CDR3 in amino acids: CASSSLLRGASGHTF. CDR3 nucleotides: TGTGCCAGCAGTTCGTTATTGAGGGGTGCGTCTGGCCACACCTTC.

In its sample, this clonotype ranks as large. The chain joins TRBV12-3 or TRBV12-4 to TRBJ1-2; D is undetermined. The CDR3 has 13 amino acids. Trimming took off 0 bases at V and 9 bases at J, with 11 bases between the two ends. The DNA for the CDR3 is TGTGCCAGCAGTTTAGCGGCAGGTACCAGCTACACCTTC. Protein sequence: CASSLAAGTSYTF.

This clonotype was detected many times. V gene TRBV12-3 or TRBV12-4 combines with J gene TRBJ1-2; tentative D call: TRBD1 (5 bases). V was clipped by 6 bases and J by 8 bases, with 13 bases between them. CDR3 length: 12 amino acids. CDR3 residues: CASRGAGSGYTF. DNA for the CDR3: TGTGCCAGCAGAGGGGCAGGGTCCGGCTACACCTTC.

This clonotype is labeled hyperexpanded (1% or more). The CDR3 DNA reads as TGTGCTAGTGGTGGTTCAGGCTATGGCTACACCTTC. It codes for CASGGSGYGYTF. The chain combines TRBV12-5 with TRBJ1-2; D is uncertain. V was shortened by 5 bases and J by 4 bases, with 8 bases between the two germline ends. This CDR3 has 12 residues. Germline V gene data show CDR1 as LGHNT and CDR2 as FRNRAP.

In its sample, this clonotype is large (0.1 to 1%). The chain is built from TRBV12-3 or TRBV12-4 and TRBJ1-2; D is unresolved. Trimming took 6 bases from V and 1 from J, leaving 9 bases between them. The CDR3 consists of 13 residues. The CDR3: CASSTLGNYGYTF. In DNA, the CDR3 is TGTGCCAGCAGCACACTCGGTAACTATGGCTACACCTTC.

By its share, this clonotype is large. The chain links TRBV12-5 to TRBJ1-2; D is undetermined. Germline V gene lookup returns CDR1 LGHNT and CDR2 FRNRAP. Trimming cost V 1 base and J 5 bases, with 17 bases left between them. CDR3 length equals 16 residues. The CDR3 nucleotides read TGTGCTAGTGGTTTGGCCTCCTACACAGAATCTTATGGCTACACCTTC. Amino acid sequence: CASGLASYTESYGYTF.

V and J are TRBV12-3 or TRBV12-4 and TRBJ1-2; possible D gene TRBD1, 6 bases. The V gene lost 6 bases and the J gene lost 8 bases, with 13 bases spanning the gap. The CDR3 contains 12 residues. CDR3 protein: CASRPQGEGYTF. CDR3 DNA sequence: TGTGCCAGCAGACCACAGGGTGAGGGCTACACCTTC.

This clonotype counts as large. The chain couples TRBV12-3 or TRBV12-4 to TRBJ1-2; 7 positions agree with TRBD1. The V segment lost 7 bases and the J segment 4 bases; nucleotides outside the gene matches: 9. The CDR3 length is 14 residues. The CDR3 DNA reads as TGTGCCAGCACCGAAAGACAGGGCCTCTATGGCTACACCTTC. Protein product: CASTERQGLYGYTF.

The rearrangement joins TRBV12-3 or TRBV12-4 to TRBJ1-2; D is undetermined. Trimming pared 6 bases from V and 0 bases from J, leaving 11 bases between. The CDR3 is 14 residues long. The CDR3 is CASSRNIANYGYTF. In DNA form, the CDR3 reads TGTGCCAGCAGCCGCAACATAGCTAACTATGGCTACACCTTC.

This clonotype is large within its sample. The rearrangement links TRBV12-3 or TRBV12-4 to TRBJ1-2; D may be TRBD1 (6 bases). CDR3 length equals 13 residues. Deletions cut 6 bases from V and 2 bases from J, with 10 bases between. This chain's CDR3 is CASSRQANYGYTF. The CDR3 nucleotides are TGTGCCAGCAGCCGACAGGCCAACTATGGCTACACCTTC.

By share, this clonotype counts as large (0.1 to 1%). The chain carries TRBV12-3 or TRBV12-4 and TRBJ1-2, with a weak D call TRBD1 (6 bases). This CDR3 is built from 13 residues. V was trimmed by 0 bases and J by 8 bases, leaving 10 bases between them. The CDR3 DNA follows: TGTGCCAGCAGTTTAGCGCAGGGGACGGGCTACACCTTC. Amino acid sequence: CASSLAQGTGYTF.

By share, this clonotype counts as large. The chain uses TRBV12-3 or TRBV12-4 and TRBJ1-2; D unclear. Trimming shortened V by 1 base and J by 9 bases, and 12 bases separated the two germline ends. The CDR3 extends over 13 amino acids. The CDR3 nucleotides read TGTGCCAGCAGTTTAGAGTCAATGGGAAGCTACACCTTC. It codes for CASSLESMGSYTF.

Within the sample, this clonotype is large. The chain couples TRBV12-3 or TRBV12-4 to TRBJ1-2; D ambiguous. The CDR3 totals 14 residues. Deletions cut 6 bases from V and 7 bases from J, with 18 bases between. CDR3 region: CASSHPAATLGYTF. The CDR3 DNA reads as TGTGCCAGCAGCCACCCGGCCGCCACTCTTGGCTACACCTTC.